The T cell receptor (beta chain) described here comes from a study of blood T cell repertoires in COVID-19. For the study at large: Specimens from acute and convalescent COVID-19 originated in the United States, Italy and Spain. T cells, B-cell-depleted T cells, or PBMCs supplied cDNA or gDNA.

The V gene lost 6 bases and the J gene lost 5 bases, with 16 bases spanning the gap. The CDR3 runs to 14 residues. Germline CDR1 and CDR2: MNHEY and SVGEGT. Authors' data handling: Using reference gene primer amplification, nucleated cell counts were estimated. The repertoire was sequenced with immunoSEQ multiplex PCR; TCRdb's copy has only in-frame clones and lacks some. V and J calls and clone size are as listed in that table; D and trimming were resolved from the DNA. The sample holds about 110,000 clones, approximately 70% seen once. The receptor's source is a woman aged 55-69 years with acute or convalescent COVID-19. The sequenced sample was peripheral blood. The chain combines TRBV6-2 or TRBV6-3 with TRBJ2-5; D remains ambiguous. CDR3 in amino acids: CASSPRIALETQYF. The CDR3 DNA reads as TGTGCCAGCAGCCCAAGGATAGCCCTGGAGACCCAGTACTTC.